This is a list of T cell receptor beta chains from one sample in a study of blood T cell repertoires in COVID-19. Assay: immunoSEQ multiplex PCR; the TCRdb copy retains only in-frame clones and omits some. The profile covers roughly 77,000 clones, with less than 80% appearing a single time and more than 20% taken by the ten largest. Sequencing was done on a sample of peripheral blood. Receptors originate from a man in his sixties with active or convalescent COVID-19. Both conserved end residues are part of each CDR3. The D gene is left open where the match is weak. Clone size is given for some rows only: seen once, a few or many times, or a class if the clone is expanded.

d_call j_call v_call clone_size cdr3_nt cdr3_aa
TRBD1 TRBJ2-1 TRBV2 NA TGTGCCAGCAGTCGGGGACAGGGTGGTCGCAATGAGCAGTTCTTC CASSRGQGGRNEQFF
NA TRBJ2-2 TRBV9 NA TGTGCCAGCAGCAGCCGACACCAAGGAAACACCGGGGAGCTGTTTTTT CASSSRHQGNTGELFF
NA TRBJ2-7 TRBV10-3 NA TGTGCCATCAGTACAAACCGGGACTCAGACGAGCAGTACTTC CAISTNRDSDEQYF
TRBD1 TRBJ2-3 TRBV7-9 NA TGTGCCAGCAGCGGCCGGGACAGTGTAGATACGCAGTATTTT CASSGRDSVDTQYF
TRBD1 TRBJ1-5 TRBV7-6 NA TGTGCCAGCAGCTTAGAGAACAGGGGGCTCGGCCAGCCCCAGCATTTT CASSLENRGLGQPQHF
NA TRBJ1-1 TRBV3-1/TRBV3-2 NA TGTGCCAGCCCCCGGGACATCGAATACTCTGAAGCTTTCTTT CASPRDIEYSEAFF
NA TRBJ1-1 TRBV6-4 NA TGTGCCAGCAGTGAAGCCGTTGGAGGGGAAGCTTTCTTT CASSEAVGGEAFF
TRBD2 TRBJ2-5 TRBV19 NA TGTGCCAGTAGTGGGGGGACTAGCCAAGAGACCCAGTACTTC CASSGGTSQETQYF
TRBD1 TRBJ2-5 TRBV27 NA TGTGCCAGTTGGACCGGGACAGGGGCTTACTCCGAGACCCAGTACTTC CASWTGTGAYSETQYF
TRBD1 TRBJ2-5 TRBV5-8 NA TGTGCCAGCAGCTTGGAGGGGGCAATGGGAGAGACCCAGTACTTC CASSLEGAMGETQYF
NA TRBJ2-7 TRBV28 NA TGTGCCAGCAGTTTATTAACAGGGCTGAACTACGAGCAGTACTTC CASSLLTGLNYEQYF
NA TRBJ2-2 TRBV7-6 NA TGTGCCAGCAGCCCCGCTCCGGGGGACACCGGGGAGCTGTTTTTT CASSPAPGDTGELFF
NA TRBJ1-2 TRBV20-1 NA TGCAGTGCTAGAGCCAGGAATGACTACACCTTC CSARARNDYTF
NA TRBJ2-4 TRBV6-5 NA TGTGCCAGCAGAGACCCGGACGGGGACATTCAGTACTTC CASRDPDGDIQYF
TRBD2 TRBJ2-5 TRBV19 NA TGTGCCAGTAGTATAGGGGGCCTAGCGGGGGGCCAAGAGACCCAGTACTTC CASSIGGLAGGQETQYF
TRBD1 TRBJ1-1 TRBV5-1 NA TGCGCCAGCAGCTGGACAGGGCTGGGCACTGAAGCTTTCTTT CASSWTGLGTEAFF
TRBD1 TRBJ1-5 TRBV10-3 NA TGTGCCATCGGGAATTCAGGGGGCTCTCAGCCCCAGCATTTT CAIGNSGGSQPQHF
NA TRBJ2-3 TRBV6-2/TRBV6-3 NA TGTGCCAGCAGTTACTACCCCACAGGACGGGGCACAGATACGCAGTATTTT CASSYYPTGRGTDTQYF
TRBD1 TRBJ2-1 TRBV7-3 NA TGTGCCAGCAGCTCCGACAGGGGAAGGGGGAATGAGCAGTTCTTC CASSSDRGRGNEQFF
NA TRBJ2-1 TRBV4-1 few TGCGCCAGCAGCCAACCGATACTAGACAATGAGCAGTTCTTC CASSQPILDNEQFF
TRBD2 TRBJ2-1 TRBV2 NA TGTGCCAGCAGTCAGATCGGGGGGATGATCTACAATGAGCAGTTCTTC CASSQIGGMIYNEQFF
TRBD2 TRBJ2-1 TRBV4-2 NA TGTGCCAACAGCTCGACTAGCGGGGTAGCAAATGAGCAGTTCTTC CANSSTSGVANEQFF
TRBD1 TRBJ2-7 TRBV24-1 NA TGTGCCACCAGTGACACAGGGGGCGAATCCTACGAGCAGTACTTC CATSDTGGESYEQYF
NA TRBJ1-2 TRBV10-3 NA TGTGCCATCAGGGAAGGGGACTATGGAGGCTACACCTTC CAIREGDYGGYTF
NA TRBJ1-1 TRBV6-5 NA TGTGCCAGCAGTTCCACGTGGGGGGGCACTGAAGCTTTCTTT CASSSTWGGTEAFF
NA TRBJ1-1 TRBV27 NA TGTGCCAGCAGTTTGTCAGGGGCGAACACTGAAGCTTTCTTT CASSLSGANTEAFF
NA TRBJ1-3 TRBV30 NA TGTGCCTGGAGTGTGGCAGGGATGGGTGGAAACACCATATATTTT CAWSVAGMGGNTIYF
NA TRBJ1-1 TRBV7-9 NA TGTGCCAGCAGCTTAGCGGATCTCGGGGGCACTGAAGCTTTCTTT CASSLADLGGTEAFF
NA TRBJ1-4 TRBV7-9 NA TGTGCCAGCAGTCAAAAAACTAATGAAAAACTGTTTTTT CASSQKTNEKLFF
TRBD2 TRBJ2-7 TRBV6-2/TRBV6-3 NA TGTGCCAGCAGCCCGATAAACCTAGCGGGAGCTTCCTACGAGCAGTACTTC CASSPINLAGASYEQYF
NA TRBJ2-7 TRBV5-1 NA TGCGCCAGCAGCCCCGTTAACTCCTACGAGCAGTACTTC CASSPVNSYEQYF
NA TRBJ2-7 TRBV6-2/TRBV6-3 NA TGTGCCAGCAGTTACGACAGGGCGGGGTACGAGCAGTACTTC CASSYDRAGYEQYF
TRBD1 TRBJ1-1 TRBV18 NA TGTGCCAGCTCACCGCGGGGGACAGGGAGTACTGAAGCTTTCTTT CASSPRGTGSTEAFF
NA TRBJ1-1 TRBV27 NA TGTGCCAGCAGTTTACAGGGTCCTTACACTGAAGCTTTCTTT CASSLQGPYTEAFF
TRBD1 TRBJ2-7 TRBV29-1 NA TGCAGCGTTGCAAGGACAGGGACCGAGCAGTACTTC CSVARTGTEQYF
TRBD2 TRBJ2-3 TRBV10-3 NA TGTGCCATCAGTGAGTCGGTAGCGGGGGGGCCCGGGAGTACGCAGTATTTT CAISESVAGGPGSTQYF
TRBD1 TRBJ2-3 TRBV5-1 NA TGCGCCAGCAGCCCCGCCCAGGGGGGCACAGATACGCAGTATTTT CASSPAQGGTDTQYF
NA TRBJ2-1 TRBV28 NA TGTGCCAGCAGCAATACAGGTTATGCGTCAAATGAGCAGTTCTTC CASSNTGYASNEQFF
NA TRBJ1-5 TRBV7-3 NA TGTGCCAGCAGCTTAATGGGGGCCGGCAATCAGCCCCAGCATTTT CASSLMGAGNQPQHF
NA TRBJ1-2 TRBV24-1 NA TGTGCCACCAGTGCGGCAGGGTATGGCTACACCTTC CATSAAGYGYTF
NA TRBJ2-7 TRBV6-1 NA TGTGCCAGCAGTGAAGGATATAGCTCCTACGAGCAGTACTTC CASSEGYSSYEQYF
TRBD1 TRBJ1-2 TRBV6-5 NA TGTGCCAGCAGCGGGACAGGGGGCGGCTACACCTTC CASSGTGGGYTF
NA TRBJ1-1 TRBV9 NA TGTGCCAGCAGCGTAGCCCCCAGGGCGTTTGAAGCTTTCTTT CASSVAPRAFEAFF